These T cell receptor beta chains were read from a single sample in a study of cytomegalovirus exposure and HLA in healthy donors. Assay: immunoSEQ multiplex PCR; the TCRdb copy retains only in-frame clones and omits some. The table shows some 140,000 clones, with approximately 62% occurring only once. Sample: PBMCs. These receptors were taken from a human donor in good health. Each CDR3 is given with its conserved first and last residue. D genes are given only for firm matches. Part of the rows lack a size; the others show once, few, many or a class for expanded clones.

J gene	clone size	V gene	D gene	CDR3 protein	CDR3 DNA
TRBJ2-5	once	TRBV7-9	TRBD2	CASSWGPGRGTQYF	TGTGCCAGCAGCTGGGGACCGGGGAGGGGGACCCAGTACTTC
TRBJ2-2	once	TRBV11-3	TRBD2	CASSLAVAGTNTGELFF	TGTGCCAGCAGCTTAGCGGTAGCGGGCACGAACACCGGGGAGCTGTTTTTT
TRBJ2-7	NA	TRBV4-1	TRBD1	CASSPPTGGYEQYF	TGCGCCAGCAGCCCCCCGACAGGGGGTTACGAGCAGTACTTC
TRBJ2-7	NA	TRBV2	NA	CASSGQLAGLYF	TGTGCCAGCAGTGGGCAGCTGGCAGGCTTGTACTTC
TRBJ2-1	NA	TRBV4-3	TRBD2	CASSQGTSGLNEQFF	TGCGCCAGCAGCCAAGGAACTAGCGGATTGAATGAGCAGTTCTTC
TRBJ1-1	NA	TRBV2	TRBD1	CASRAGTGTPEAFF	TGTGCCAGCAGGGCCGGGACAGGGACGCCTGAAGCTTTCTTT
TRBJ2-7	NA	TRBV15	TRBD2	CATSDGTSRSSYEQYF	TGTGCCACCAGCGACGGGACTAGCAGAAGCTCCTACGAGCAGTACTTC
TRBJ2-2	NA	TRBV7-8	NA	CASSLMGATGELFF	TGTGCCAGCAGCTTAATGGGGGCCACCGGGGAGCTGTTTTTT
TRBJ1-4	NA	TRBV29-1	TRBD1	CSVGLQGVANEKLFF	TGCAGCGTTGGATTGCAGGGGGTGGCTAATGAAAAACTGTTTTTT
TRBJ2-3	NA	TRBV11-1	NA	CASSSGQSADTQYF	TGTGCCAGCAGCTCGGGACAAAGCGCAGATACGCAGTATTTT
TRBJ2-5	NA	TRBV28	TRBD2	CASSFPLAGGKYQETQYF	TGTGCCAGCAGTTTCCCCCTAGCGGGAGGAAAGTACCAAGAGACCCAGTACTTC
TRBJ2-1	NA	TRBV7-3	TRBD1	CASSLIGTGIYNEQFF	TGTGCCAGCAGCTTAATCGGGACAGGGATCTACAATGAGCAGTTCTTC
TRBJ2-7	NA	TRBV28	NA	CASRGGTGTYEQYF	TGTGCCAGCAGGGGGGGGACAGGAACCTACGAGCAGTACTTC
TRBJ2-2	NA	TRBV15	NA	CATSRYRGGAGELFF	TGTGCCACCAGCAGATATAGAGGAGGGGCCGGGGAGCTGTTTTTT
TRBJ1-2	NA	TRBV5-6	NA	CASSSGRGYGYTF	TGTGCCAGCAGCTCCGGACGGGGGTATGGCTACACCTTC
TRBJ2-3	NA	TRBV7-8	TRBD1	CASSFYTGGRGTDTQYF	TGTGCCAGCAGCTTCTACACAGGGGGCAGGGGCACAGATACGCAGTATTTT
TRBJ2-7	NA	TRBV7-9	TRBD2	CASSQGTSGSRGRAYEQYF	TGTGCCAGCAGCCAAGGGACTAGCGGGAGCAGAGGTCGGGCCTACGAGCAGTACTTC
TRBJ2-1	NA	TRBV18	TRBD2	CASSPPGLADYNEQFF	TGTGCCAGCTCACCTCCCGGACTAGCGGACTACAATGAGCAGTTCTTC
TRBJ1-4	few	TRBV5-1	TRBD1	CASSLTGVEKLFF	TGCGCCAGCAGCTTGACAGGGGTTGAAAAACTGTTTTTT
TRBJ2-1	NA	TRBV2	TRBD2	CASSESAGGFDEQFF	TGTGCCAGCAGTGAATCAGCGGGAGGTTTCGATGAGCAGTTCTTC
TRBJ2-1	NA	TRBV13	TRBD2	CASSLEGLAGDHTRDEQFF	TGTGCCAGCAGCTTAGAGGGACTAGCGGGAGATCACACAAGGGATGAGCAGTTCTTC
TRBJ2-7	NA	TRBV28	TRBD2	CASSPRTRSYEQYF	TGTGCCAGCAGTCCCCGGACTAGGTCCTACGAGCAGTACTTC
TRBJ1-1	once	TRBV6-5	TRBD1	CASSYSTGQGAFF	TGTGCCAGCAGTTACTCGACAGGACAGGGGGCTTTCTTT
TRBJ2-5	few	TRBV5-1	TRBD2	CASSALAGGPEAQYF	TGCGCCAGCAGCGCACTAGCGGGAGGCCCGGAGGCCCAGTACTTC
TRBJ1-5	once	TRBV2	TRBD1	CASSDRGIGQPQHF	TGTGCCAGCAGTGACAGGGGGATCGGTCAGCCCCAGCATTTT
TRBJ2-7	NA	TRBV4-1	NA	CASSHYIGAKIPYEQYF	TGCGCCAGCAGCCACTATATAGGAGCGAAAATTCCCTACGAGCAGTACTTC
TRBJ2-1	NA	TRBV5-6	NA	CASSLSYGAYNEQFF	TGTGCCAGCAGCTTGAGTTACGGAGCGTACAATGAGCAGTTCTTC
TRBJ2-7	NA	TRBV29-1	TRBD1	CSVQDRNSYEQYF	TGCAGCGTTCAGGACAGGAACTCCTACGAGCAGTACTTC
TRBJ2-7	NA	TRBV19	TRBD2	CASSIDHLAGVWEQYF	TGTGCCAGTAGTATAGATCATCTAGCGGGAGTTTGGGAGCAGTACTTC
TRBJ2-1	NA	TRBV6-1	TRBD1	CASTERDRAGEQFF	TGTGCCAGCACCGAACGGGACAGGGCAGGAGAGCAGTTCTTC
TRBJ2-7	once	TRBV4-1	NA	CASSQALARAYEQYF	TGCGCCAGCAGCCAAGCGCTAGCGCGAGCCTACGAGCAGTACTTC
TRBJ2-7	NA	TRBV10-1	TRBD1	CASSESRGTGLPYEQYF	TGCGCCAGCAGTGAGTCGCGCGGGACAGGGTTACCCTACGAGCAGTACTTC
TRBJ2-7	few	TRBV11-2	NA	CASSPQVYGEQYF	TGTGCCAGCAGCCCACAGGTTTACGGCGAGCAGTACTTC